What follows are 16 T cell receptor beta chains derived from one specimen sequenced in a study of T cell clones after liver transplantation. Produced via immunoSEQ multiplex PCR; TCRdb's table is partial and in-frame only. The profile shows about 76,000 clones, roughly 83% of them singletons. The sample consisted of CD4+ T cells from blood, taken at the 22-month timepoint. These receptors all stem from a human patient who received a liver transplant. The graft donor may account for some of the T cells.

J is TRBJ2-1 and V is TRBV5-4; D not resolved. This CDR3 has 14 amino acids. Germline values: CDR1 SGHNT, CDR2 YYREEE (reference sequence). The V and J ends lost 3 bases and 3 bases respectively, with 10 bases between them. CDR3 DNA: TGTGCCAGCAGCTATGATTGGGGCTACAATGAGCAGTTCTTC. It translates to CASSYDWGYNEQFF.

The chain uses TRBV5-5 and TRBJ2-3, with TRBD2 identical over 10 bases. The germline gives CDR1 SGHKS, CDR2 YYEKEE (reference sequence). V was clipped by 3 bases and J by 3 bases; unmatched bases: 4. The CDR3 runs 15 residues. The CDR3 DNA is TGTGCCAGCAGCTACGAGGGACTAGCGACAGATACGCAGTATTTT. Protein product: CASSYEGLATDTQYF.

The chain carries TRBV7-2 and TRBJ2-3, with a tentative D call TRBD2 (5 bases). V was shortened by 1 base and J by 4 bases, with 12 bases between the two germline ends. The V gene's germline CDR1 is SGHTA and CDR2 FQGNSA. The CDR3 contains 15 residues. Written as DNA, the CDR3 is TGTGCCAGCAGCTTAGGTAGCGACCGGGCAGATACGCAGTATTTT. It codes for CASSLGSDRADTQYF.

This clone was detected only a few times. This chain links TRBV14 with TRBJ1-2; 9 nucleotides align to TRBD1. The V and J ends lost 4 bases and 5 bases, in that order; junction bases with no gene match: 8. The CDR3 totals 15 residues. Germline V gene sequence: CDR1 SGHDN, CDR2 FVKESK. In DNA form, the CDR3 reads TGTGCCAGCAGCCCACGCCTGGGACAGGGATATGGCTACACCTTC. The encoded protein is CASSPRLGQGYGYTF. Variable domain in full (rest from reference TRBV14 and TRBJ1-2): EAGVTQFPSHSVIEKGQTVTLRCDPISGHDNLYWYRRVMGKEIKFLLHFVKESKQDESGMPNNRFLAERTGGTYSTLKVQPAELEDSGVYFCASSPRLGQGYGYTFGSGTRLTVV.

This clone appeared a single time. The V and J genes are TRBV6-1 and TRBJ1-5; D possibly corresponds to TRBD1 (6 bases). Trimming removed 3 bases from V and 0 bases from J, with 12 bases in between. From germline, CDR1 is MNHNS and CDR2 SASEGT. The CDR3 is 16 amino acids. For the CDR3, the DNA is TGTGCCAGCAGTGAGCTCACAGGGTATAGCAATCAGCCCCAGCATTTT. Protein sequence: CASSELTGYSNQPQHF.

The chain links TRBV4-3 to TRBJ2-3, with 10 positions matching TRBD2. The CDR3 is made up of 15 amino acids. V trimming: 2 bases; J trimming: 4 bases; junction bases outside the gene matches: 3. Germline-derived CDR1 and CDR2 are LGHNA and YSLEER. CDR3: CASSQLAGGPDTQYF. As DNA, the CDR3 is TGCGCCAGCAGCCAATTAGCGGGAGGTCCAGATACGCAGTATTTT.

The chain has TRBV7-8 and TRBJ1-3, with D unclear. Trimming took off 1 base at V and 4 bases at J, with 14 bases between the two ends. CDR3 length equals 16 residues. The germline CDR1 and CDR2 sequences are SGHVS and FQNEAQ. The CDR3: CASSLGAVMEGNTIYF. The CDR3, as DNA: TGTGCCAGCAGCTTAGGAGCGGTAATGGAAGGAAACACCATATATTTT.

This clone was recorded once. The chain links TRBV6-6 to TRBJ1-2, with TRBD1 matching over 9 bases. The length of the CDR3 is 16 residues. The germline V gene encodes CDR1 MNHNY and CDR2 SVGAGI (reference sequence). Losses at the gene ends were 5 bases for V and 6 bases for J; bases not matched to a gene: 13. The CDR3 is CASSLHGDRVNDGYTF. In DNA form, the CDR3 reads TGTGCCAGCAGTCTTCACGGGGACAGGGTAAATGATGGCTACACCTTC.

The CDR3: CASSVLLAGGLDEQFF. Written as DNA, the CDR3 is TGTGCCAGCAGCGTGTTACTAGCGGGGGGGCTAGATGAGCAGTTCTTC. This chain links TRBV9 with TRBJ2-1, with 13 nucleotides matching TRBD2. V shed 2 bases, J shed 8 bases, and the junction held 7 bases outside the gene matches. The CDR3 has 16 residues. CDR1 is SGDLS and CDR2 is YYNGEE in the germline V gene.

The chain is built from TRBV7-9 and TRBJ1-5; D uncertain. V dropped 4 bases and J dropped 6 bases, with 16 bases sitting between them. Germline loops: CDR1 SEHNR, CDR2 FQNEAQ (reference sequence). This CDR3 region has 15 residues. Here the CDR3 DNA reads TGTGCCAGCAGCTCGACTGGGAAGGGAGGTCAGCCCCAGCATTTT. It codes for CASSSTGKGGQPQHF.

The chain joins TRBV9 to TRBJ2-7; either TRBD1 or TRBD2 may fit D (5 bases each). The CDR3 is made up of 17 amino acids. The V end was cut by 2 bases, the J end by 0 bases, with 18 bases between. Germline lookup yields CDR1 SGDLS and CDR2 YYNGEE. CDR3 DNA sequence: TGTGCCAGCAGCGTGGGACCGGGACCCCTGACCTCCTACGAGCAGTACTTC. Its protein is CASSVGPGPLTSYEQYF.

This clone appeared a single time. The chain couples TRBV5-1 to TRBJ2-2; 9 nucleotides agree with TRBD1. The CDR3 loop spans 15 amino acids. Unmatched junction bases numbered 6, after V lost 3 bases and J lost 6 bases. Germline V gene data show CDR1 as SGHRS and CDR2 as YFSETQ. In DNA, the CDR3 is TGCGCCAGCAGCTCGGGACAGGGTTACGCCGGGGAGCTGTTTTTT. Its translation is CASSSGQGYAGELFF.

The V gene is TRBV29-1, the J gene TRBJ2-2; no clear D gene. V dropped 6 bases and J dropped 8 bases, with 13 bases sitting between them. Per the germline V gene, CDR1 is SQVTM and CDR2 is ANQGSEA. The CDR3 runs to 12 residues. The CDR3, as DNA: TGCAGCGTCGGTGACCCGTTTGGGGAGCTGTTTTTT. Its translation: CSVGDPFGELFF.

In regard to this clone: One end of the junction varies from germline; a read error may be responsible. V gene TRBV7-7 combines with J gene TRBJ2-5; TRBD1 matches 8 bases. In germline, CDR1 is SSHAT, CDR2 FNYEAQ (reference sequence). CDR3 length equals 14 residues. This chain's CDR3 is CASSLAGGSGTQYF. The DNA of the CDR3 is TGTGCTAGCAGCTTAGCAGGGGGCTCGGGGACCCAGTACTTC.

V is TRBV2 and J is TRBJ2-1, with 7 nucleotides matching TRBD1. With 2 bases clipped from V and 1 base from J, the junction kept 5 bases outside the gene matches. The germline gives CDR1 SNHLY, CDR2 FYNNEI. The CDR3 covers 16 residues. The CDR3 DNA reads as TGTGCCAGCAGTGAAAGGTCAGGGGGTTCCTACAATGAGCAGTTCTTC. Its protein is CASSERSGGSYNEQFF.

This rearrangement joins TRBV4-3 to TRBJ2-3; D is ambiguous. The CDR3 has 16 residues. Trimming shortened V by 0 bases and J by 5 bases, and 15 bases separated the two germline ends. The germline CDR1 and CDR2 sequences are LGHNA and YSLEER. The CDR3 nucleotides read TGCGCCAGCAGCCAAGATCGCGGCGGAGTAGTAGATACGCAGTATTTT. Its translation is CASSQDRGGVVDTQYF.